The rows below give T cell receptor beta chains drawn from one sample of a study of T cell changes during pregnancy in multiple sclerosis. Sequencing was performed with immunoSEQ multiplex PCR; in TCRdb, only in-frame clones are kept and a portion is missing. The sample gives about 45,000 clones, roughly 96% of which show up once; under 0.9% is in the top ten. This specimen consisted of peripheral blood, obtained in the second trimester of pregnancy. The receptors here all came from a female donor with multiple sclerosis, enrolled in a pregnancy study. Both conserved end residues are part of each CDR3. Fields, in order: J gene, V gene, D gene, clone size, CDR3 protein, CDR3 DNA. The D gene is left open where the match is weak. Clone size is stated in some rows and not others, as once, few, many or a class when expanded.

J: TRBJ1-2
V: TRBV7-9
D: TRBD1
size: -
CDR3: CASSFGDRVGYTF
DNA: TGTGCCAGCAGCTTTGGGGACAGGGTTGGCTACACCTTC

J: TRBJ2-7
V: TRBV25-1
D: TRBD2
size: -
CDR3: CASSSSGGSYEQYF
DNA: TGTGCCAGCAGCTCGAGTGGCGGGAGCTACGAGCAGTACTTC

J: TRBJ2-2
V: TRBV7-3
D: -
size: -
CDR3: CASSFRGNTGELFF
DNA: TGTGCCAGCAGCTTCAGAGGGAACACCGGGGAGCTGTTTTTT

J: TRBJ1-1
V: TRBV5-4
D: TRBD1
size: once
CDR3: CASSSSDRVNTEAFF
DNA: TGTGCCAGCAGCTCGTCGGACAGGGTGAACACTGAAGCTTTCTTT

J: TRBJ1-2
V: TRBV28
D: -
size: -
CDR3: CARGPGYGYTF
DNA: TGTGCCAGGGGGCCAGGCTATGGCTACACCTTC

J: TRBJ1-2
V: TRBV28
D: -
size: -
CDR3: CASSPTDNYGYTF
DNA: TGTGCCAGCAGTCCGACAGACAACTATGGCTACACCTTC

J: TRBJ1-6
V: TRBV4-3
D: TRBD1
size: -
CDR3: CASSRDRESSPLHF
DNA: TGCGCCAGCAGCCGGGACAGGGAAAGTTCACCCCTCCACTTT

J: TRBJ2-3
V: TRBV5-1
D: TRBD2
size: -
CDR3: CASTMRGEPATQYF
DNA: TGCGCCAGCACCATGCGGGGGGAACCAGCTACGCAGTATTTT

J: TRBJ2-7
V: TRBV28
D: -
size: -
CDR3: CASSLTRDEQYF
DNA: TGTGCCAGCAGTTTAACCAGGGACGAGCAGTACTTC

J: TRBJ2-7
V: TRBV5-1
D: TRBD1
size: -
CDR3: CASSIGTGGGEQYF
DNA: TGCGCCAGCAGCATTGGGACAGGGGGCGGCGAGCAGTACTTC

J: TRBJ1-4
V: TRBV7-2
D: -
size: -
CDR3: CASSLQGRADEKLFF
DNA: TGTGCCAGCAGCTTACAGGGCAGGGCGGATGAAAAACTGTTTTTT

J: TRBJ2-7
V: TRBV18
D: TRBD1
size: -
CDR3: CASSLQGTAEQYF
DNA: TGTGCCAGCTCTCTACAGGGGACCGCCGAGCAGTACTTC

J: TRBJ1-1
V: TRBV4-2
D: -
size: once
CDR3: CASSPYAGENTEAFF
DNA: TGTGCCAGCAGCCCCTACGCGGGGGAGAACACTGAAGCTTTCTTT

J: TRBJ2-1
V: TRBV25-1
D: -
size: -
CDR3: CASRESGSYNEQFF
DNA: TGTGCCAGCAGAGAATCCGGCTCCTACAATGAGCAGTTCTTC

J: TRBJ2-2
V: TRBV15
D: -
size: -
CDR3: CATRDSNTGELFF
DNA: TGTGCCACCCGGGACTCTAACACCGGGGAGCTGTTTTTT

J: TRBJ1-4
V: TRBV10-3
D: -
size: -
CDR3: CAISERSNEKLFF
DNA: TGTGCCATCAGTGAACGGAGTAATGAAAAACTGTTTTTT

J: TRBJ1-3
V: TRBV7-9
D: TRBD1
size: -
CDR3: CASIRGQGSGNTIYF
DNA: TGTGCCAGCATCAGGGGACAGGGCTCTGGAAACACCATATATTTT

J: TRBJ2-7
V: TRBV5-4
D: -
size: -
CDR3: CASSSRPRGSYEQYF
DNA: TGTGCCAGCAGCTCCAGGCCAAGGGGTTCCTACGAGCAGTACTTC

J: TRBJ1-1
V: TRBV9
D: -
size: -
CDR3: CASSPQGMNTEAFF
DNA: TGTGCCAGCAGCCCTCAGGGTATGAACACTGAAGCTTTCTTT

J: TRBJ1-4
V: TRBV6-5
D: -
size: once
CDR3: CASSLNRVREKLFF
DNA: TGTGCTAGCAGTCTAAACAGGGTGCGGGAAAAACTGTTTTTT

J: TRBJ1-2
V: TRBV7-2
D: TRBD1
size: once
CDR3: CASSLRDRVTYGYTF
DNA: TGTGCCAGCAGCCTAAGGGACAGGGTTACCTATGGCTACACCTTC

J: TRBJ2-5
V: TRBV4-1
D: -
size: -
CDR3: CASSQVGTNQETQYF
DNA: TGCGCCAGCAGCCAAGTGGGGACAAATCAAGAGACCCAGTACTTC

J: TRBJ1-2
V: TRBV10-1
D: -
size: -
CDR3: CASSDRRDYGYTF
DNA: TGCGCCAGCAGTGACAGGCGCGACTATGGCTACACCTTC

J: TRBJ2-7
V: TRBV30
D: -
size: -
CDR3: CAWSEGGAYEQYF
DNA: TGTGCCTGGAGCGAAGGGGGGGCCTACGAGCAGTACTTC

J: TRBJ2-3
V: TRBV5-1
D: -
size: -
CDR3: CASSLAGMRAVYTDTQYF
DNA: TGCGCCAGCAGCTTGGCCGGTATGAGAGCGGTGTACACAGATACGCAGTATTTT

J: TRBJ2-7
V: TRBV2
D: TRBD1
size: -
CDR3: CASRQGGSYEQYF
DNA: TGTGCCAGCAGACAGGGGGGTTCCTACGAGCAGTACTTC

J: TRBJ2-5
V: TRBV5-1
D: -
size: -
CDR3: CASSFSSSGGETQYF
DNA: TGCGCCAGCAGCTTCTCTAGTAGCGGAGGGGAGACCCAGTACTTC

J: TRBJ1-2
V: TRBV19
D: TRBD1
size: -
CDR3: CASSPGAQGRLANYGYTF
DNA: TGTGCCAGTAGTCCCGGGGCACAGGGGCGATTAGCTAACTATGGCTACACCTTC

J: TRBJ1-2
V: TRBV6-5
D: TRBD1
size: -
CDR3: CASSKGQRSGYTF
DNA: TGTGCCAGCAGTAAGGGACAGCGGTCTGGCTACACCTTC

J: TRBJ1-3
V: TRBV7-6
D: -
size: -
CDR3: CASSSYSGNTIYF
DNA: TGTGCCAGCAGCTCTTACTCTGGAAACACCATATATTTT

J: TRBJ1-2
V: TRBV28
D: TRBD1
size: -
CDR3: CASSFDQGAFYGYTF
DNA: TGTGCCAGCAGTTTTGATCAGGGGGCATTCTATGGCTACACCTTC

J: TRBJ2-1
V: TRBV7-2
D: TRBD2
size: -
CDR3: CASSPRTSSYNEQFF
DNA: TGTGCCAGCAGCCCGAGGACTAGCAGCTACAATGAGCAGTTCTTC

J: TRBJ1-2
V: TRBV11-2
D: TRBD1
size: -
CDR3: CASSLSDRNYGYTF
DNA: TGTGCCAGCAGCCTCTCGGACAGGAACTATGGCTACACCTTC

J: TRBJ1-2
V: TRBV4-1
D: TRBD1
size: -
CDR3: CASSQGGGANYGYTF
DNA: TGCGCCAGCAGCCAAGGAGGGGGCGCTAACTATGGCTACACCTTC

J: TRBJ2-5
V: TRBV7-3
D: -
size: -
CDR3: CASSLDRQETQYF
DNA: TGTGCCAGCAGCTTGGACAGACAAGAGACCCAGTACTTC

J: TRBJ2-7
V: TRBV10-3
D: -
size: once
CDR3: CAISGTEVSEQYF
DNA: TGTGCCATCAGTGGGACAGAGGTGAGCGAGCAGTACTTC

J: TRBJ2-2
V: TRBV5-4
D: -
size: -
CDR3: CASSTRTGNTGELFF
DNA: TGTGCCAGCAGCACACGCACAGGGAACACCGGGGAGCTGTTTTTT

J: TRBJ2-4
V: TRBV2
D: -
size: -
CDR3: CASRGSSAKNIQYF
DNA: TGTGCCAGCAGGGGGAGTTCGGCCAAAAACATTCAGTACTTC

J: TRBJ2-5
V: TRBV19
D: TRBD2
size: -
CDR3: CASSIGGGETQYF
DNA: TGTGCCAGTAGTATTGGGGGGGGAGAGACCCAGTACTTC

J: TRBJ1-4
V: TRBV29-1
D: TRBD1
size: once
CDR3: CSVSDRADEKLFF
DNA: TGCAGCGTCTCGGACAGGGCTGATGAAAAACTGTTTTTT

J: TRBJ2-7
V: TRBV7-8
D: -
size: -
CDR3: CASSLRTGTPNSYEQYF
DNA: TGTGCCAGCAGCCTCAGAACCGGGACTCCTAACTCCTACGAGCAGTACTTC

J: TRBJ2-1
V: TRBV27
D: TRBD2
size: -
CDR3: CASSLGPFGLAGYNEQFF
DNA: TGTGCCAGCAGTTTAGGTCCCTTCGGACTAGCGGGTTACAATGAGCAGTTCTTC

J: TRBJ2-6
V: TRBV10-3
D: -
size: -
CDR3: CAISESTAGANVLTF
DNA: TGTGCCATCAGTGAGTCGACTGCTGGGGCCAACGTCCTGACTTTC

J: TRBJ1-1
V: TRBV4-1
D: -
size: -
CDR3: CASSQVLGGDTEAFF
DNA: TGCGCCAGCAGCCAAGTTCTGGGAGGGGACACTGAAGCTTTCTTT

J: TRBJ2-5
V: TRBV30
D: -
size: -
CDR3: CAWTTQETQYF
DNA: TGTGCCTGGACCACTCAAGAGACCCAGTACTTC

J: TRBJ2-1
V: TRBV7-9
D: -
size: -
CDR3: CASSLAREEQFF
DNA: TGTGCCAGCAGCTTAGCCAGGGAAGAGCAGTTCTTC

J: TRBJ1-5
V: TRBV7-6
D: TRBD1
size: -
CDR3: CASSVGTASNQPQHF
DNA: TGTGCCAGCAGCGTCGGGACAGCGAGCAATCAGCCCCAGCATTTT

J: TRBJ1-1
V: TRBV5-4
D: -
size: -
CDR3: CASSSPTGNTEAFF
DNA: TGTGCCAGCAGCTCACCCACAGGTAACACTGAAGCTTTCTTT

J: TRBJ2-3
V: TRBV7-3
D: -
size: -
CDR3: CASSLIGGAGNTQYF
DNA: TGTGCCAGCAGCTTAATCGGTGGGGCGGGGAATACGCAGTATTTT

J: TRBJ1-1
V: TRBV5-6
D: TRBD1
size: -
CDR3: CASSLGDRGVRARAFF
DNA: TGTGCCAGCAGCTTGGGGGACAGGGGGGTGAGAGCGAGGGCTTTCTTT

J: TRBJ1-2
V: TRBV19
D: -
size: -
CDR3: CASSQQGRGGYGYTF
DNA: TGTGCCAGTTCCCAGCAGGGGCGCGGAGGCTATGGCTACACCTTC

J: TRBJ2-4
V: TRBV10-2
D: TRBD2
size: -
CDR3: CASSGEGWAKNIQYF
DNA: TGCGCCAGCAGTGGGGAGGGGTGGGCCAAAAACATTCAGTACTTC

J: TRBJ1-1
V: TRBV6-1
D: -
size: -
CDR3: CASSLNPQGFAEAFF
DNA: TGTGCCAGCAGCCTCAACCCCCAGGGGTTCGCTGAAGCTTTCTTT

J: TRBJ2-1
V: TRBV27
D: -
size: -
CDR3: CASSLRQVGNEQFF
DNA: TGTGCCAGCAGTCTCCGACAGGTGGGCAATGAGCAGTTCTTC

J: TRBJ1-5
V: TRBV6-1
D: TRBD1
size: -
CDR3: CASSEEQGRNQPQHF
DNA: TGTGCCAGCAGTGAGGAACAGGGGAGGAATCAGCCCCAGCATTTT

J: TRBJ2-7
V: TRBV6-5
D: -
size: once
CDR3: CASNSGEAYEQYF
DNA: TGTGCCAGCAACTCAGGGGAAGCATACGAGCAGTACTTC

J: TRBJ1-1
V: TRBV4-1
D: -
size: once
CDR3: CASSQVTDFFRAFF
DNA: TGCGCCAGCAGCCAGGTGACGGACTTTTTCAGAGCTTTCTTT

J: TRBJ1-2
V: TRBV2
D: -
size: -
CDR3: CASSERRGKRGRDDGYTF
DNA: TGTGCCAGCAGTGAACGGCGGGGAAAGAGAGGCAGGGATGATGGCTACACCTTC

J: TRBJ1-1
V: TRBV25-1
D: TRBD1
size: -
CDR3: CASRGQGEHTEAFF
DNA: TGTGCCAGCAGAGGACAGGGGGAACACACTGAAGCTTTCTTT

J: TRBJ1-1
V: TRBV4-2
D: -
size: -
CDR3: CASSQEDGSSTEAFF
DNA: TGTGCCAGCAGCCAAGAAGACGGGTCTTCCACTGAAGCTTTCTTT